This TCR beta chain appears in the sequencing data of a study of T cells after posttransplantation cyclophosphamide. The method was immunoSEQ multiplex PCR; TCRdb's version includes in-frame clones alone and lacks a portion of them. Among tens of thousands of clones listed, less than 95% were seen once. Busulfan-fludarabine conditioning, marrow transplant, and cyclophosphamide on days +3 and +4 were administered. This clonotype originated in a male patient aged 55 to 70 who received an allogeneic stem cell transplant from a related donor and was CMV-positive. The T cells may partly be graft donor cells. Sample: PBMCs, taken 55 to 70 days after allogeneic stem cell transplant with posttransplant cyclophosphamide.

CDR3 nucleotide sequence: TGCGCCAGCAGCCATCCCGGGACTTTGAGCGCAGATACGCAGTATTTT. This sequence encodes CASSHPGTLSADTQYF. This chain uses TRBV4-1 with TRBJ2-3; D is possibly TRBD2 (6 bases). Germline V gene sequence: CDR1 MGHRA, CDR2 YSYEKL. The CDR3 spans 16 residues. With 3 bases removed from V and 4 bases from J, the gap between germline ends came to 17 bases.